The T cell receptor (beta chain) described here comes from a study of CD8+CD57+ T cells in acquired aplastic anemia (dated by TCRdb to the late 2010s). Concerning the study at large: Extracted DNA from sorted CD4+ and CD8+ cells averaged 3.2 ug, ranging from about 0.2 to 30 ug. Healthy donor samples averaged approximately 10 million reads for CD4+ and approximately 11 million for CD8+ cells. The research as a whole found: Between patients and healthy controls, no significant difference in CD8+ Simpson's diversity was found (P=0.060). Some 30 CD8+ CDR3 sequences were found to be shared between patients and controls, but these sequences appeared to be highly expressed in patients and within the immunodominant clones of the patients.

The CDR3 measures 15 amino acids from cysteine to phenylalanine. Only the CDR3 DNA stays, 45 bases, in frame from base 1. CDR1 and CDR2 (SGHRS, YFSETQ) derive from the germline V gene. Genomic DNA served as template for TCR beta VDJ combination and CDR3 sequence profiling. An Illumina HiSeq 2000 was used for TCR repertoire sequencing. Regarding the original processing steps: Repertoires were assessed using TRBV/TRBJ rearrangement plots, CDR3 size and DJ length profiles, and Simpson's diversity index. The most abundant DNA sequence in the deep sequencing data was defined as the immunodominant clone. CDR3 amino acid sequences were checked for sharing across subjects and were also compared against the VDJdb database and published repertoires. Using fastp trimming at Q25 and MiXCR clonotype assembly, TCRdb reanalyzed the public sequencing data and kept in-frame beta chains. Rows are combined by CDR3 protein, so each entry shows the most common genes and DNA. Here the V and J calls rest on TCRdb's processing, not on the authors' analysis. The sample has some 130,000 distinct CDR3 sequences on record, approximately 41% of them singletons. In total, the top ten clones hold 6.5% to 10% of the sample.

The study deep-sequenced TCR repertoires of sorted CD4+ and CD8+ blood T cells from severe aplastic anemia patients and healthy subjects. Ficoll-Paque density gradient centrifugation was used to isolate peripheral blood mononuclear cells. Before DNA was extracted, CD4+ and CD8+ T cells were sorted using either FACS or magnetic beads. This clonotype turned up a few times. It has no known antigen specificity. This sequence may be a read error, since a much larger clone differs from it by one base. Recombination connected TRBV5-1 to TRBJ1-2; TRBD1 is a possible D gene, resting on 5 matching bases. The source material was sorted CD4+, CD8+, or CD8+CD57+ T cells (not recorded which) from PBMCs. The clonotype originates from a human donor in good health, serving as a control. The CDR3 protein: CASSSGQGAVYGYAF. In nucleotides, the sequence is TGCGCCAGCAGTTCAGGTCAGGGCGCAGTGTATGGCTACGCCTTC.